The 30 T cell receptor beta chains in this list originate from one sample, sequenced in a study of blood T cells in healthy people across ages. With a J-beta primer mix and a sample-barcoded 5' primer, a second PCR ran roughly 6 to 11 cycles. From the 5' RACE reads, TCRdb called clonotypes with MiXCR, one entry per CDR3 protein. Seen here are over 1.5 million distinct CDR3 sequences, about 50% observed once, and the top ten hold over 2%. Sequenced input: blood. The receptors derive from a middle-aged woman in good health.

This rearrangement joins TRBV7-9 to TRBJ2-1, with D uncertain. CDR3 length equals 17 residues. The germline V and J ends were trimmed by 1 base and 6 bases, with 19 bases remaining between them. The germline gives CDR1 SEHNR, CDR2 FQNEAQ (reference sequence). The DNA for the CDR3 is TGTGCCAGCAGCTTAGGCCATTATAGCCTCCGTATCAATGAGCAGTTCTTC. This encodes CASSLGHYSLRINEQFF. Variable domain in full (rest from reference TRBV7-9 and TRBJ2-1): DTGVSQNPRHKITKRGQNVTFRCDPISEHNRLYWYRQTLGQGPEFLTYFQNEAQLEKSRLLSDRFSAERPKGSFSTLEIQRTEQGDSAMYLCASSLGHYSLRINEQFFGPGTRLTVL.

V and J are TRBV5-6 and TRBJ2-1, with 7 bases lining up with TRBD1. V gave up 2 bases and J gave up 7 bases; unmatched junction bases: 9. Germline V gene sequence: CDR1 SGHDT, CDR2 YYEEEE. The CDR3 spans 15 residues. Here the CDR3 reads CASSLNGQVSNEQFF. CDR3 nucleotides: TGTGCCAGCAGCTTAAACGGACAGGTCTCGAATGAGCAGTTCTTC.

The chain couples TRBV25-1 to TRBJ2-3; 9 bases map to TRBD1. The CDR3 consists of 14 residues. The ends lost 8 bases at V and 2 bases at J; junction bases unmatched: 5. CDR1 MGHDK and CDR2 SYGVNS come from the germline V gene. The CDR3 loop is CASGRTGDTDTQYF. DNA of the CDR3: TGTGCCAGCGGAAGGACAGGGGACACAGATACGCAGTATTTT.

A note on this clonotype: At one end, the junction sequence differs from germline, possibly due to a read error. This chain uses TRBV27 with TRBJ1-2, with D perhaps matching TRBD1 (6 bases). Germline-derived CDR1 and CDR2 are MNHEY and SMNVEV (reference sequence). The CDR3 contains 13 residues. CDR3 nucleotides: TGTGCCAGCAGTGTATCCGGGTACAGGGATCACACCTTC. It is translated as CASSVSGYRDHTF.

This clonotype was seen a handful of times. The CDR3 region is CSVAWGNNEQFF. The CDR3 DNA sequence: TGCAGCGTGGCGTGGGGGAACAATGAGCAGTTCTTC. The chain carries TRBV29-1 and TRBJ2-1; D may be TRBD1 or TRBD2 (5 bases each). Germline V gene lookup returns CDR1 SQVTM and CDR2 ANQGSEA. CDR3 size: 12 residues. Trimming took off 6 bases at V and 5 bases at J, with 11 bases between the two ends.

This clonotype was recorded once. The chain links TRBV12-3 or TRBV12-4 to TRBJ2-2; 9 nucleotides match TRBD1. There are 15 residues in the CDR3. Trimming at V came to 6 bases and at J to 7 bases, leaving 9 bases not matched to a gene. CDR3 DNA: TGTGCCAGCAGCCTCTTACAGGGGGCGAGCGGGGAGCTGTTTTTT. It specifies CASSLLQGASGELFF.

V and J are TRBV27 and TRBJ2-6; D is possibly TRBD1 (5 bases). Deletions cut 6 bases from V and 0 bases from J, with 21 bases between. The CDR3 runs 19 residues. Germline assignment: CDR1 MNHEY and CDR2 SMNVEV (reference sequence). This CDR3 reads CASSRRQTWMSSGANVLTF. As DNA, the CDR3 is TGTGCCAGCAGCCGGAGACAGACCTGGATGAGCTCTGGGGCCAACGTCCTGACTTTC. The full variable domain, with the rest looked up from reference TRBV27 and TRBJ2-6, is EAQVTQNPRYLITVTGKKLTVTCSQNMNHEYMSWYRQDPGLGLRQIYYSMNVEVTDKGDVPEGYKVSRKEKRNFPLILESPSPNQTSLYFCASSRRQTWMSSGANVLTFGAGSRLTVL.

This clonotype was detected only once. The rearrangement links TRBV6-6 to TRBJ2-5, with 7 bases identical to TRBD1. CDR3 length: 15 amino acids. The junction had 12 bases not matched to a gene; V was cut back by 6 bases and J by 5 bases. Looked up from germline, CDR1 is MNHNY and CDR2 is SVGAGI (reference sequence). CDR3 DNA: TGTGCCAGCAGACCGGGACAGACAACCTGGGAGACCCAGTACTTC. Its protein product is CASRPGQTTWETQYF.

The chain couples TRBV13 to TRBJ2-7; 13 nucleotides line up with TRBD2. The germline CDR1 and CDR2 sequences are PRHDT and FYEKMQ (reference sequence). Germline trimming cut 5 bases from V and 5 bases from J; bases unmatched to any gene: 12. The CDR3 consists of 17 residues. The CDR3 DNA follows: TGTGCCAGCAGCCCCCGGACTAGCGGGGGATCAACCGACGAGCAGTACTTC. It codes for CASSPRTSGGSTDEQYF.

The genes are TRBV5-1 and TRBJ2-7; 7 bases line up with TRBD1. The J segment lost 2 bases and the V segment lost 3 bases, leaving 8 bases of the junction unmatched. Germline V CDR1 and CDR2: SGHRS, YFSETQ. The CDR3 has 15 residues. The CDR3 is CASSSRQGTPYEQYF. The CDR3, as DNA: TGCGCCAGCAGCTCTCGACAGGGAACTCCCTACGAGCAGTACTTC.

The chain joins TRBV29-1 to TRBJ2-1; 7 nucleotides align to TRBD2. The J call may be mistaken, given a closer DNA end match to TRBJ2-7. Germline V CDR1 and CDR2: SQVTM, ANQGSEA. This CDR3 region has 12 residues. The CDR3 nucleotides are TGCAGGGGGGAGCGGGGATACAATGAGCAGTACTTC. Amino acid sequence: CRGERGYNEQYF.

The chain recombines TRBV20-1 with TRBJ2-4; 11 bases are shared with TRBD2. Germline-derived CDR1 and CDR2 are DFQATT and SNEGSKA (reference sequence). This CDR3 region has 15 residues. V was clipped by 5 bases and J by 0 bases; unmatched bases: 3. The CDR3 reads CSALAGGGAKNIQYF. In DNA form, the CDR3 reads TGCAGTGCTTTAGCGGGGGGGGGAGCCAAAAACATTCAGTACTTC.

V gene TRBV9 combines with J gene TRBJ2-1, with TRBD1 matching over 7 bases. The ends lost 4 bases at V and 6 bases at J; junction bases unmatched: 10. The CDR3 has 15 amino acids. CDR1 is SGDLS, CDR2 YYNGEE, per germline. The DNA for the CDR3 is TGTGCCAGCAGCCCTAGGGGGCCTAAATCCAATGAGCAGTTCTTC. Its translation: CASSPRGPKSNEQFF.

Regarding this clonotype: The junction departs from the called germline gene at one end, perhaps through a read error. V is TRBV2 and J is TRBJ2-1, with D maybe TRBD2 (6 bases). The CDR3 extends over 15 amino acids. The germline V gene encodes CDR1 SNHLY and CDR2 FYNNEI. The CDR3 DNA follows: TGTGCCAGCAGGGAAGGGACTTCCTCCCACAATGAGCAGTTCTTC. As protein: CASREGTSSHNEQFF. Full variable domain (rest looked up from reference TRBV2 and TRBJ2-1): EPEVTQTPSHQVTQMGQEVILRCVPISNHLYFYWYRQILGQKVEFLVSFYNNEISEKSEIFDDQFSVERPDGSNFTLKIRSTKLEDSAMYFCASREGTSSHNEQFFGPGTRLTVL.

The sample holds a few counts of this clonotype. This chain connects TRBV5-1 to TRBJ2-5; D is unclear. V shed 0 bases and J shed 5 bases, with 20 bases lying between them. The CDR3 totals 17 residues. The germline V gene encodes CDR1 SGHRS and CDR2 YFSETQ. The CDR3 DNA reads TGCGCCAGCAGCTTGGCCCTTCCCCCCCGTTCGGGCGAGACCCAGTACTTC. Its protein is CASSLALPPRSGETQYF.

This clonotype was seen just once. Mismatch with germline at one junction end may stem from a read error. The J gene is TRBJ2-4, the V gene TRBV2, with D unclear. The germline CDR1 and CDR2 sequences are SNHLY and FYNNEI. The CDR3 sequence is 13 residues long. The CDR3 protein is CAGSSGRENIQYF. CDR3 bases: TGTGCCGGCAGTAGTGGACGGGAAAACATTCAGTACTTC.

V is TRBV28 and J is TRBJ2-5; D possibly uses TRBD1 or TRBD2 (6 bases each). Germline V gene data show CDR1 as MDHEN and CDR2 as SYDVKM. V lost 7 bases to trimming and J lost 1 base, with 16 bases between them. CDR3 length equals 15 residues. The CDR3 nucleotides read TGTGCCAGCACCGCCCCGGGGGCCTTCCAAGAGACCCAGTACTTC. This sequence encodes CASTAPGAFQETQYF.

The chain couples TRBV18 to TRBJ2-5; 8 bases agree with TRBD1. The germline gives CDR1 KGHSH, CDR2 LQKENI. Trimming removed 1 base from V and 11 bases from J; junction bases left unmatched: 3. The CDR3 has 12 amino acids. CDR3 sequence: CASSPRTGLQYF. In nucleotides, the CDR3 is TGTGCCAGCTCACCACGGACAGGGCTGCAGTACTTC.

The V call is TRBV4-3, the J call TRBJ2-5; 11 positions agree with TRBD2. This CDR3 spans 17 amino acids. The trim removed 0 bases at V and 3 bases at J, leaving 6 bases unmatched. The germline gives CDR1 LGHNA, CDR2 YSLEER. The CDR3: CASSQEARGLAEETQYF. The DNA of the CDR3 is TGCGCCAGCAGCCAAGAGGCGCGGGGACTAGCGGAAGAGACCCAGTACTTC.

This rearrangement joins TRBV7-2 to TRBJ2-5; 7 nucleotides align to TRBD2. The CDR3 totals 15 residues. V dropped 5 bases and J dropped 6; count of bases not matched to a gene: 12. Per the germline V gene, CDR1 is SGHTA and CDR2 is FQGNSA. CDR3 amino acids: CASSPSGTSEKTQYF. DNA of the CDR3: TGTGCCAGCAGCCCAAGCGGGACGTCGGAGAAGACCCAGTACTTC.

The chain links TRBV7-9 to TRBJ2-1; 8 bases agree with TRBD2. The ends lost 11 bases at V and 9 bases at J; junction bases unmatched: 15. CDR1 and CDR2 from the germline V gene are SEHNR and FQNEAQ (reference sequence). The CDR3 is 14 amino acids. CDR3 in amino acids: CASAYGGGHGEQFF. The CDR3 DNA follows: TGTGCCTCTGCCTACGGGGGGGGCCATGGTGAGCAGTTCTTC.

The chain employs TRBV27 and TRBJ2-7, with unresolved D. Between the trimmed V and J ends, which lost 6 bases and 4 bases, there was a span of 13 bases. The germline V gene has CDR1 MNHEY and CDR2 SMNVEV (reference sequence). The CDR3 is 13 amino acids. In nucleotides, the CDR3 is TGTGCCAGCAGCCACCGCCTTGGGTACGAGCAGTACTTC. Its protein product is CASSHRLGYEQYF.

A few counts support this clonotype. CDR3 coding DNA: TGTGCCAGCAGCCAAGGGACCGATGAATTCTATGGCTACACCTTC. This translates into CASSQGTDEFYGYTF. The chain couples TRBV7-9 to TRBJ1-2; TRBD1 might be the D (5 bases). The CDR3 runs to 15 residues. The germline CDR1 and CDR2 sequences are SEHNR and FQNEAQ (reference sequence). Trimming removed 5 bases from V and 4 bases from J, with 17 bases in between. The full variable domain, with the rest looked up from reference TRBV7-9 and TRBJ1-2, is DTGVSQNPRHKITKRGQNVTFRCDPISEHNRLYWYRQTLGQGPEFLTYFQNEAQLEKSRLLSDRFSAERPKGSFSTLEIQRTEQGDSAMYLCASSQGTDEFYGYTFGSGTRLTVV.

This chain joins TRBV10-3 and TRBJ2-1, with 7 bases lining up with TRBD1. V lost 0 bases and J lost 15; bases outside the gene matches: 5. The CDR3 sequence is 12 residues long. The V gene's germline CDR1 is ENHRY and CDR2 SYGVKD. The CDR3 nucleotides read TGTGCCATCAGTGAGTCTGACAGGGAACTGTTCTTC. Translating it yields CAISESDRELFF.

Here the CDR3 reads CASKNLADRSYNEQFF. CDR3 bases: TGTGCCAGCAAAAACCTAGCGGATCGCTCCTACAATGAGCAGTTCTTC. The chain is built from TRBV6-2 or TRBV6-3 and TRBJ2-1; 7 bases map to TRBD2. V shed 7 bases, J shed 0 bases, and the junction held 9 bases outside the gene matches. The CDR3 extends over 16 amino acids. CDR1 is MNHEY, CDR2 SVGEGT, per germline.

This clonotype was seen a few times. V gene TRBV12-3 or TRBV12-4 combines with J gene TRBJ1-5; D is unresolved. V was cut by 4 bases and J by 1 base, with 8 bases left in between. The CDR3 runs 14 residues. The DNA for the CDR3 is TGTGCCAGCAGTTGGACGGGGAGCAATCAGCCCCAGCATTTT. This encodes CASSWTGSNQPQHF.

The chain has TRBV7-2 and TRBJ2-3; D is undetermined. Trimming shortened V by 3 bases and J by 2 bases, and 9 bases separated the two germline ends. The CDR3 is 14 amino acids. Germline lookup yields CDR1 SGHTA and CDR2 FQGNSA. This CDR3 is CASSFTTATDTQYF. CDR3 bases: TGTGCCAGCAGCTTCACAACCGCCACAGATACGCAGTATTTT.

V and J are TRBV29-1 and TRBJ1-1; D is possibly TRBD1 (6 bases). Trimming cost V 7 bases and J 1 base, with 16 bases left between them. This CDR3 spans 14 amino acids. Germline loops: CDR1 SQVTM, CDR2 ANQGSEA. DNA for the CDR3: TGCAGCGCCGAAGGGGGTATAGGGAACACTGAAGCTTTCTTT. Protein product: CSAEGGIGNTEAFF.

V usage is TRBV20-1 and J usage is TRBJ1-2; D perhaps matches TRBD1 (5 bases). In germline, CDR1 is DFQATT, CDR2 SNEGSKA (reference sequence). The V end lost 3 bases, the J end lost 3 bases, and 11 bases lay between the germline ends. The CDR3 contains 13 residues. The CDR3 DNA reads TGCAGTGCTAGCCTCAGGGTGGACTATGGCTACACCTTC. Amino acids: CSASLRVDYGYTF.

This clonotype occurred a few times. The J gene is TRBJ1-2, the V gene TRBV6-2 or TRBV6-3, with 10 bases that match TRBD1. CDR1 and CDR2 from the germline V gene are MNHEY and SVGEGT. Unmatched junction bases numbered 9, after V lost 5 bases and J lost 6 bases. The CDR3 is made up of 15 amino acids. CDR3 DNA: TGTGCCAGCAGTGAGGTTCCGACAGGGGGCCATGGCTACACCTTC. Translated: CASSEVPTGGHGYTF.